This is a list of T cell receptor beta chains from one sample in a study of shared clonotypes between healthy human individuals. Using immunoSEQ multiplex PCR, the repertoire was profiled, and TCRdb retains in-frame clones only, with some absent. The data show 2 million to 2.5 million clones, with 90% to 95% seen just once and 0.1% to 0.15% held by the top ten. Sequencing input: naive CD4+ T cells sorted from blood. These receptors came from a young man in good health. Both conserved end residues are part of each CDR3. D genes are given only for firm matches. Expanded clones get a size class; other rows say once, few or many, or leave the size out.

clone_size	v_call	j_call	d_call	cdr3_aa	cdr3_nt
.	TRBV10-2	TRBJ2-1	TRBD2	CASRASGEYNEQFF	TGCGCCAGCAGGGCTAGCGGGGAATACAATGAGCAGTTCTTC
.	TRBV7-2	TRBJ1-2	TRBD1	CASSLALNTGDGYTF	TGTGCCAGCAGCTTAGCCCTGAACACAGGGGATGGCTACACCTTC
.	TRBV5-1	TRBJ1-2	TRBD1	CASTRDRQSSRGYTF	TGCGCCAGCACCCGGGACAGGCAGTCGTCTCGTGGCTACACCTTC
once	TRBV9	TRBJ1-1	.	CASSAGGGENTEAFF	TGTGCCAGCAGCGCCGGAGGGGGGGAAAACACTGAAGCTTTCTTT
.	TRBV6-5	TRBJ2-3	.	CASRRPGRDTQYF	TGTGCCAGCAGGCGTCCGGGGCGCGATACGCAGTATTTT
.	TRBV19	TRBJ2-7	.	CASSSPGSREQYF	TGTGCCAGTAGTAGTCCAGGCTCGAGGGAGCAGTACTTC
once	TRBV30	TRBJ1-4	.	CAWRTGIPGEKLFF	TGTGCCTGGAGGACCGGGATACCGGGGGAAAAACTGTTTTTT
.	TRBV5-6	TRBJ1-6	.	CASSLRTVLGRNSPLHF	TGTGCCAGCAGCTTGCGTACGGTGCTGGGACGGAATTCACCCCTCCACTTT
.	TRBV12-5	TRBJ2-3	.	CASGLTGTDTQYF	TGTGCTAGTGGTTTGACAGGGACCGATACGCAGTATTTT
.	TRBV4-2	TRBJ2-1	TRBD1	CASSQDGTGGYNEQFF	TGTGCCAGCAGCCAAGACGGAACAGGGGGTTACAATGAGCAGTTCTTC
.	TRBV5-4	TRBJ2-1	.	CASSLESYNEQFF	TGTGCCAGCAGCTTGGAAAGCTACAATGAGCAGTTCTTC
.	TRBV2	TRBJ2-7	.	CASSDDRPYEQYF	TGTGCCAGCAGTGATGACAGACCCTACGAGCAGTACTTC
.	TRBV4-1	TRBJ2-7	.	CASSQVEQGRSEQYF	TGCGCCAGCAGCCAAGTAGAACAGGGAAGAAGCGAGCAGTACTTC
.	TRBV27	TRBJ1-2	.	CASSLRGANYGYTF	TGTGCCAGCAGTTTGAGAGGGGCTAACTATGGCTACACCTTC
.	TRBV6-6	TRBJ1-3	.	CASSVLGGNTIYF	TGTGCCAGCAGTGTCCTGGGAGGAAACACCATATATTTT
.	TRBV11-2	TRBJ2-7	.	CASSNPTGSSEQYF	TGTGCCAGCAGCAACCCCACGGGATCATCCGAGCAGTACTTC
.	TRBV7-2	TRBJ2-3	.	CASSLERGSTDTQYF	TGTGCCAGCAGCTTAGAACGGGGTAGCACAGATACGCAGTATTTT
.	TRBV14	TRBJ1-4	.	CASSVGPREKLFF	TGTGCCAGCAGCGTGGGACCGAGAGAAAAACTGTTTTTT
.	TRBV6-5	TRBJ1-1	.	CASSYSGRGNTEAFF	TGTGCCAGCAGTTACTCTGGCAGAGGGAACACTGAAGCTTTCTTT
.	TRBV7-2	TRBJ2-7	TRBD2	CASSLAQAGEGFEQYF	TGTGCCAGCAGCTTAGCCCAAGCGGGAGAAGGCTTCGAGCAGTACTTC
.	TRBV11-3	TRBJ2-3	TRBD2	CASSYGLAGRPDTQYF	TGTGCCAGCAGCTATGGACTAGCGGGAAGGCCAGATACGCAGTATTTT
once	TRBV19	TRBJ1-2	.	CASSISRTVNYGYTF	TGTGCCAGTAGTATAAGCCGAACGGTTAACTATGGCTACACCTTC
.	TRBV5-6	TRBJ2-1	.	CASSSRLTGEQFF	TGTGCCAGCAGCTCGCGACTCACTGGGGAGCAGTTCTTC
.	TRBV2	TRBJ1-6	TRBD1	CAKSDRGQSSYNSPLHF	TGTGCCAAATCGGACAGGGGGCAGAGCTCCTATAATTCACCCCTCCACTTT
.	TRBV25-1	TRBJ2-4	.	CASSEVGIGAKNIQYF	TGTGCCAGCAGTGAGGTAGGGATAGGAGCCAAAAACATTCAGTACTTC
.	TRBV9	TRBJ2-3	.	CASSAAGDTQYF	TGTGCCAGCAGCGCGGCCGGAGATACGCAGTATTTT
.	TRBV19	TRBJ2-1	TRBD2	CASSDHLAGAGYEQFF	TGTGCCAGTAGTGACCATCTAGCGGGAGCCGGCTATGAGCAGTTCTTC
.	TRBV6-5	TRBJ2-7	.	CASGIDGGRSYEQYF	TGTGCCAGCGGGATAGATGGAGGCCGCTCCTACGAGCAGTACTTC
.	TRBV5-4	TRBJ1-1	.	CASSSLGGPLEAFF	TGTGCCAGCAGCAGCCTAGGGGGGCCTCTTGAAGCTTTCTTT
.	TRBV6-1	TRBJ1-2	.	CASRRTGDYGYTF	TGTGCCAGCAGAAGGACGGGAGACTATGGCTACACCTTC
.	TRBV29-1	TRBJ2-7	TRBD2	CSVELAGGYEQYF	TGCAGCGTTGAACTAGCGGGAGGCTACGAGCAGTACTTC
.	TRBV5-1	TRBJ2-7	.	CASSLSGAGHEQYF	TGCGCCAGCAGCTTAAGCGGAGCTGGACACGAGCAGTACTTC
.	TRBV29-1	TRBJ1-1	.	CSVVGVKAFF	TGCAGCGTTGTGGGGGTCAAAGCTTTCTTT
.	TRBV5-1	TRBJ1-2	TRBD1	CASSAGTGATFYGYTF	TGCGCCAGCAGCGCGGGGACAGGGGCAACCTTCTATGGCTACACCTTC
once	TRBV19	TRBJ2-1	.	CASSLRDEQFF	TGTGCCAGTAGTCTTAGGGATGAGCAGTTCTTC
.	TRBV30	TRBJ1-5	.	CAWSEGRSNQPQHF	TGTGCCTGGAGTGAGGGGAGGAGCAATCAGCCCCAGCATTTT
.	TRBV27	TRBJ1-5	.	CASSPLQGAINQPQHF	TGTGCCAGCAGTCCCCTTCAGGGAGCGATTAATCAGCCCCAGCATTTT
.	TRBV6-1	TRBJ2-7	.	CASNILYEQYF	TGTGCCAGCAATATCCTATATGAGCAGTACTTC
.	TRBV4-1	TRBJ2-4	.	CASSQAPVRIENKNIQYF	TGCGCCAGCAGCCAAGCCCCGGTCAGGATTGAAAACAAAAACATTCAGTACTTC
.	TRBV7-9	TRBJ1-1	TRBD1	CASSLTGATEAFF	TGTGCCAGCAGCCTAACAGGGGCCACTGAAGCTTTCTTT
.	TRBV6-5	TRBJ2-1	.	CASSISRYNEQFF	TGTGCCAGCAGCATTAGCAGGTACAATGAGCAGTTCTTC
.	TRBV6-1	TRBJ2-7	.	CASSVETGSYEQYF	TGTGCCAGCAGTGTCGAGACTGGCTCCTACGAGCAGTACTTC
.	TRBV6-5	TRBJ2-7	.	CASSYSLDSAYEQYF	TGTGCCAGCAGTTACTCATTAGATTCGGCCTACGAGCAGTACTTC
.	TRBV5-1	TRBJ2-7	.	CASSLGADYEQYF	TGCGCCAGCAGCTTGGGGGCAGACTACGAGCAGTACTTC
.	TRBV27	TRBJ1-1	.	CASSSGGGGAFF	TGTGCCAGCAGTTCCGGCGGCGGAGGAGCTTTCTTT
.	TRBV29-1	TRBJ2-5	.	CSAHGGEETQYF	TGCAGCGCCCATGGTGGGGAAGAGACCCAGTACTTC
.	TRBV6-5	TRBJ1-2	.	CASSYSWQNYGYTF	TGTGCCAGCAGTTACTCGTGGCAGAACTATGGCTACACCTTC
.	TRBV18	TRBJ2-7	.	CASSPDDTYEQYF	TGTGCCAGCTCACCAGACGATACCTACGAGCAGTACTTC
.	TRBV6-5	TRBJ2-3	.	CASRSSTDTQYF	TGTGCCAGCCGTAGTAGCACAGATACGCAGTATTTT
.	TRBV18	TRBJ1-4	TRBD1	CASSPGQGGKLFF	TGTGCCAGCAGCCCGGGACAGGGTGGAAAACTGTTTTTT
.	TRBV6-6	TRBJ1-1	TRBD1	CASSYQGAVNTEAFF	TGTGCCAGCAGTTACCAGGGGGCTGTGAACACTGAAGCTTTCTTT
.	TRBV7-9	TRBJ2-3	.	CASSFVDHTQYF	TGTGCCAGCAGCTTCGTTGACCATACGCAGTATTTT
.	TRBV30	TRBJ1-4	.	CAWGLQGNEKLFF	TGTGCCTGGGGACTCCAAGGGAATGAAAAACTGTTTTTT
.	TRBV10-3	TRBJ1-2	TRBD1	CAISESGTATFGYTF	TGTGCCATCAGTGAGTCCGGGACAGCCACCTTTGGCTACACCTTC
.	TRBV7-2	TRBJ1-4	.	CASSLLGVDNEKLFF	TGTGCCAGCAGCTTATTGGGCGTAGATAATGAAAAACTGTTTTTT